Following are 23 T cell receptor beta chains from one sample sequenced in a study of regulatory T cells in long-lasting Graves disease. Arm-PCR of CDR3 regions with iRepertoire HTBI primers generated TCR beta libraries. TCRdb reanalysed the multiplex PCR reads using MiXCR and keeps one entry per CDR3 protein. The sample holds around 500,000 distinct CDR3 sequences, less than 15% seen once. Time point of the sample: newly diagnosed GD, antithyroid drugs for less than 3 months. Generation of the TCR library employed RNA extracted from PBMCs. The same sample was also studied in work on T cells in Graves' hyperthyroidism and ophthalmopathy.

The material was peripheral blood mononuclear cells (PBMCs), obtained at new diagnosis, from a patient treated with antithyroid drugs. All receptors derive from a man aged 30-40 years with Graves disease.

This clonotype came up many times. The chain couples TRBV2 to TRBJ1-1; no definite D call. The CDR3 extends over 17 amino acids. Germline V gene sequence: CDR1 SNHLY, CDR2 FYNNEI. V lost 6 bases to trimming and J lost 5 bases, with 25 bases between them. CDR3 DNA sequence: TGTGCCAGCAGGTTTCGGAAGGGTGAGATTTTAGATACTGAAGCTTTCTTT. Its protein is CASRFRKGEILDTEAFF.

About this clonotype itself: A single base separates this from a much larger clone, so it may be a read error. The chain links TRBV19 to TRBJ1-5; 9 nucleotides line up with TRBD1. CDR1 LNHDA and CDR2 SQIVND come from the germline V gene (reference sequence). The CDR3 contains 14 residues. The CDR3 spells CVSSMADRGKPQHF. The CDR3 nucleotides read TGTGTCAGTAGTATGGCGGACAGGGGTAAGCCCCAGCATTTT.

A few counts support this clonotype. The chain is built from TRBV13 and TRBJ2-5, with a possible D match to TRBD2 (6 bases). The CDR3 loop spans 14 amino acids. V was cut by 5 bases and J by 4 bases, with 14 bases left in between. In germline, CDR1 is PRHDT, CDR2 FYEKMQ (reference sequence). CDR3 DNA sequence: TGTGCCAGCAGCCCCTCAACGGGAGCAGAGACCCAGTACTTC. As protein: CASSPSTGAETQYF.

Ten or more counts support this clonotype. This rearrangement joins TRBV2 to TRBJ2-1; no clear D gene. From germline, CDR1 is SNHLY and CDR2 FYNNEI. The CDR3 runs 11 residues. V was pared by 3 bases and J by 13 bases, with 10 bases between. The CDR3 here is CASSEGLVQFF. CDR3 nucleotides: TGTGCCAGCAGTGAGGGTCTAGTCCAGTTCTTC.

In this sample, this clonotype turned up many times. This chain connects TRBV2 to TRBJ2-3; 10 bases agree with TRBD2. V was pared by 6 bases and J by 3 bases, with 9 bases of the junction left unmatched. The germline V gene has CDR1 SNHLY and CDR2 FYNNEI. This CDR3 is 16 amino acids long. Here the CDR3 reads CASSLTSGILTDTQYF. CDR3 sequence (DNA): TGTGCCAGCAGCCTCACTAGCGGGATTTTGACAGATACGCAGTATTTT.

The chain has TRBV5-4 and TRBJ1-2; unclear D gene. CDR1 is SGHNT, CDR2 YYREEE, per germline (reference sequence). V lost 0 bases and J lost 3, with 12 bases in between. The CDR3 is 15 amino acids. The CDR3 DNA reads as TGTGCCAGCAGCTTGGGGACTTCGAAGGACTATGGCTACACCTTC. This gives the protein CASSLGTSKDYGYTF.

This chain joins TRBV20-1 and TRBJ1-1; no clear D. V shed 7 bases and J shed 0 bases, with 12 bases lying between them. Germline CDR1 reads DFQATT; CDR2 reads SNEGSKA (reference sequence). This CDR3 region has 13 residues. The CDR3 sequence is CSVPFGMNTEAFF. The CDR3 DNA sequence: TGCAGTGTCCCGTTCGGGATGAACACTGAAGCTTTCTTT.

There are many counts of this clonotype. The chain uses TRBV28 and TRBJ1-5, with 10 nucleotides matching TRBD1. V gave up 4 bases and J gave up 7 bases; unmatched junction bases: 4. The length of the CDR3 is 14 residues. Germline V lookup: CDR1 MDHEN, CDR2 SYDVKM. The CDR3 sequence: CASSSGQGDQPQHF. In DNA form, the CDR3 reads TGTGCCAGCAGTTCCGGACAGGGGGACCAGCCCCAGCATTTT.

This clonotype was detected a few times. The chain links TRBV19 to TRBJ2-6; 11 nucleotides agree with TRBD1. This CDR3 is 17 amino acids long. Germline CDR1 and CDR2: LNHDA and SQIVND (reference sequence). V shed 7 bases, J shed 2 bases, and the junction held 7 bases outside the gene matches. In DNA, the CDR3 is TGTGCCAGTACCGGACAGGGGGCAAAGACTGGGGCCAACGTCCTGACTTTC. It translates to CASTGQGAKTGANVLTF.

This clonotype has only a few counts. J is TRBJ1-2 and V is TRBV19; 9 bases match TRBD1. The CDR3 loop spans 15 amino acids. Per the germline V gene, CDR1 is LNHDA and CDR2 is SQIVND (reference sequence). V lost 3 bases and J lost 4; bases outside the gene matches: 6. The DNA of the CDR3 is TGTGCCAGTAGTATTGCACAGGGGGCGGGCTATGGCTACACCTTC. It translates to CASSIAQGAGYGYTF. The whole variable domain, filled in from reference TRBV19 and TRBJ1-2, reads DGGITQSPKYLFRKEGQNVTLSCEQNLNHDAMYWYRQDPGQGLRLIYYSQIVNDFQKGDIAEGYSVSREKKESFPLTVTSAQKNPTAFYLCASSIAQGAGYGYTFGSGTRLTVV.

The chain is built from TRBV13 and TRBJ2-7, with 10 nucleotides matching TRBD2. CDR3 length: 17 residues. Germline V lookup: CDR1 PRHDT, CDR2 FYEKMQ (reference sequence). V shed 1 base and J 2 bases; nucleotides not matched to a gene: 8. CDR3 region: CASSLEGGTSATYEQYF. The CDR3 nucleotides are TGTGCCAGCAGCTTAGAAGGGGGGACTAGCGCCACCTACGAGCAGTACTTC.

This clonotype was observed a few times. Since the CDR3 does not end with the conserved phenylalanine or tryptophan, this likely comes from a read error. This chain connects TRBV14 to TRBJ1-1; possible D gene TRBD1, 5 bases. Germline V gene data show CDR1 as SGHDN and CDR2 as FVKESK. CDR3 length equals 15 residues. The V and J ends lost 0 bases and 4 bases respectively, with 12 bases between them. The CDR3 DNA follows: TGTGCCAGCAGCCAAGATCCGGGACTCCTCACTGAAGCTTTCCTT. Its translation is CASSQDPGLLTEAFL.

V usage is TRBV7-9 and J usage is TRBJ1-2; 7 bases align to TRBD1. The germline CDR1 and CDR2 sequences are SEHNR and FQNEAQ (reference sequence). CDR3 length: 15 amino acids. The V segment lost 4 bases and the J segment 4 bases; nucleotides outside the gene matches: 9. Written as DNA, the CDR3 is TGTGCCAGCAGCTCTGCCGGGACAGACCCCTATGGCTACACCTTC. Translated: CASSSAGTDPYGYTF.

In its sample, this clonotype was seen many times. The genes are TRBV20-1 and TRBJ1-6; 7 bases agree with TRBD1. Germline V gene data show CDR1 as DFQATT and CDR2 as SNEGSKA (reference sequence). The V segment lost 6 bases and the J segment 7 bases; nucleotides outside the gene matches: 6. The CDR3 covers 13 residues. CDR3 sequence reads: CSAAGTANSPLHF. The DNA for the CDR3 is TGCAGTGCGGCCGGGACAGCAAATTCACCCCTCCACTTT.

V gene TRBV7-8 combines with J gene TRBJ1-4, with 8 bases fitting TRBD1. The trim removed 7 bases at V and 8 bases at J, leaving 9 bases unmatched. CDR1 and CDR2 from the germline V gene are SGHVS and FQNEAQ. This CDR3 is 14 amino acids long. The CDR3 DNA sequence: TGTGCCAGCACCGAGACAGGGGCTGGAGAAAAACTGTTTTTT. It yields the protein CASTETGAGEKLFF.

Only a few counts were recorded for this clonotype. The rearrangement links TRBV20-1 to TRBJ2-7; unclear D gene. V lost 0 bases and J lost 4, with 16 bases in between. The CDR3 has 15 amino acids. Per germline, CDR1 DFQATT and CDR2 SNEGSKA (reference sequence). CDR3 nucleotides: TGCAGTGCTAGAGATATGCCCCCTTTTATTTACGAGCAGTACTTC. This codes for CSARDMPPFIYEQYF.

This clonotype was counted ten times or more. This rearrangement joins TRBV7-2 to TRBJ2-5; a possible D gene is TRBD2 (5 bases). Germline V gene sequence: CDR1 SGHTA, CDR2 FQGNSA. The CDR3 has 18 residues. V lost 1 base, J lost 4 bases, and 22 bases lay in between. CDR3 in DNA: TGTGCCAGCAGCTTAGTTCCCCTGGGAGATCTGGCGGGAGAGACCCAGTACTTC. This encodes CASSLVPLGDLAGETQYF.

This sequence joins TRBV18 and TRBJ2-5; D uncertain. Germline V gene data show CDR1 as KGHSH and CDR2 as LQKENI. The germline V and J ends were trimmed by 3 bases and 3 bases, with 11 bases remaining between them. CDR3 length: 14 residues. The CDR3 here is CASSPDRLKETQYF. In DNA, the CDR3 is TGTGCCAGCTCACCGGATAGGTTGAAAGAGACCCAGTACTTC.

As for this clonotype: This CDR3 fails to terminate in the conserved phenylalanine or tryptophan, so it likely reflects a read error. V usage is TRBV12-3 or TRBV12-4 and J usage is TRBJ2-5, with 7 bases fitting TRBD2. After removal of 2 bases from V and 2 bases from J, the junction contained 2 bases not matched to a gene. This CDR3 contains 14 residues. The CDR3 sequence is CASSLTGRQETQYL. The CDR3 nucleotides are TGTGCCAGCAGTTTAACCGGGAGGCAAGAGACCCAGTACCTC.

This clonotype was seen ten or more times. The rearrangement joins TRBV19 to TRBJ1-5; no clear D. This CDR3 has 13 residues. V lost 7 bases, J lost 4 bases, and 11 bases lay in between. CDR1 is LNHDA and CDR2 is SQIVND in the germline V gene (reference sequence). Written as DNA, the CDR3 is TGTGCCAGTACCCCATCGGAGAATCAGCCCCAGCATTTT. Its protein is CASTPSENQPQHF.

This clonotype showed up just a few times. The J gene is TRBJ2-7, the V gene TRBV30, with a possible D match to TRBD2 (5 bases). Germline V gene data show CDR1 as GTSNPN and CDR2 as SVGIG (reference sequence). The CDR3 extends over 14 amino acids. With 5 bases removed from V and 3 bases from J, the gap between germline ends came to 17 bases. This chain's CDR3 is CAWSRRGRFYEQYF. In DNA form, the CDR3 reads TGTGCCTGGTCTCGAAGAGGGAGATTCTACGAGCAGTACTTC.

This clonotype was observed at least ten times. The rearrangement joins TRBV20-1 to TRBJ2-5; tentative D call: TRBD1 (5 bases). The germline CDR1 and CDR2 sequences are DFQATT and SNEGSKA (reference sequence). This CDR3 has 19 residues. V dropped 5 bases and J dropped 7 bases, with 35 bases sitting between them. The CDR3, as DNA: TGCAGTGCTGGCGGAGCGTTCGTTCTAAATAAGAATGGGCAGGGGACCCAGTACTTC. This codes for CSAGGAFVLNKNGQGTQYF.

Remarks on this clonotype: Possible read error: a much larger clone is one base away. The gene calls are TRBV24-1 and TRBJ2-7; D might be TRBD1 or TRBD2, each matching 5 bases. The CDR3 consists of 12 residues. Germline CDR1 reads KGHDR; CDR2 reads SFDVKD. This CDR3 is CATSERGYERYF. The DNA for the CDR3 is TGTGCCACCAGTGAACGGGGCTACGAGCGGTACTTC.